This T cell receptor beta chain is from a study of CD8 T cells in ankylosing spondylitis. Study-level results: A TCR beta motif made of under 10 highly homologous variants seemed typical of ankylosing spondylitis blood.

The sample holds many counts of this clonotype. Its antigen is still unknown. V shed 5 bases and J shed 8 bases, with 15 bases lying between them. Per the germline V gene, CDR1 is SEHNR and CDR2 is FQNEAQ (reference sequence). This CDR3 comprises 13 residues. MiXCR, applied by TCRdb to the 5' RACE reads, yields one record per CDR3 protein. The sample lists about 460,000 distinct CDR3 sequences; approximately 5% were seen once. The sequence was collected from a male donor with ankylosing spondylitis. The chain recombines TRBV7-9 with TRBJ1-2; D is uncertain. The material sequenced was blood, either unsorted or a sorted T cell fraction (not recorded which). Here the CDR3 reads CASSPGGIQGYTF. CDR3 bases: TGTGCCAGCAGCCCAGGCGGAATTCAAGGCTACACCTTC.